The clone carrying this T cell receptor (beta chain) was detected a few times. In the study's own analysis: Scientists estimated how many nucleated cells there were by amplifying reference gene primers. Produced via immunoSEQ multiplex PCR; TCRdb's table is partial and in-frame only. The V and J calls and clone size were taken over from that table, and D and trimming were inferred from the DNA. The sample carries 200,000 or so clones, around 80% recorded once. This sample is part of a study of blood T cell repertoires in COVID-19. Whole-study context: Spain, Italy and the United States supplied samples that represented acute and convalescent COVID-19. Sources were T cells, B-cell-depleted T cells, or PBMCs; the material itself was cDNA or gDNA.

The sample comprised peripheral blood. This TCR was sampled from a human donor in a cohort sampled during active COVID-19.

The CDR3, as DNA: TGTGCCATCAGTGATGGGAGACAGGGGGCAAGCGCCGAGCAGTACTTC. This translates into CAISDGRQGASAEQYF. The V call is TRBV10-3, the J call TRBJ2-7, with TRBD1 matching 10 bases. The CDR3 consists of 16 residues. Unmatched junction bases numbered 11, after V lost 3 bases and J lost 6 bases. Looked up from germline, CDR1 is ENHRY and CDR2 is SYGVKD.